One sample yielded the 29 T cell receptor beta chains listed below, sequenced in a study of blood T cell repertoires in COVID-19. Clones were sequenced by immunoSEQ multiplex PCR, and TCRdb holds only the in-frame ones, with some missing. Of about 110,000 clones detected, less than 85% appear once; the ten largest clones hold about 18%. Source material: peripheral blood. The receptors shown here come from a woman aged 60-75 years with acute or convalescent COVID-19.

The chain has TRBV5-1 and TRBJ2-4; D perhaps matches TRBD2 (6 bases). Germline V gives CDR1 SGHRS, CDR2 YFSETQ. V lost 4 bases and J lost 0, with 14 bases in between. CDR3 length equals 16 residues. The CDR3 DNA is TGCGCCAGCAGCCCGGGGGACGTTCTAGCCAAAAACATTCAGTACTTC. This encodes CASSPGDVLAKNIQYF.

V and J are TRBV7-2 and TRBJ2-7; the D gene is possibly TRBD2 (6 bases). This CDR3 comprises 15 residues. Trimming removed 1 base at V and 5 bases at J, with 15 bases between. CDR1 is SGHTA and CDR2 is FQGNSA in the germline V gene. CDR3 sequence reads: CASSLGGLKSNEQYF. Written as DNA, the CDR3 is TGTGCCAGCAGCTTAGGGGGACTGAAGTCCAACGAGCAGTACTTC.

At least ten counts were recorded for this clone. The gene calls are TRBV5-1 and TRBJ1-5; D may be TRBD1 (6 bases). The CDR3 has 14 amino acids. Germline V gene sequence: CDR1 SGHRS, CDR2 YFSETQ. Trimming stripped 4 bases from V and 4 bases from J, with 12 bases between. For the CDR3, the DNA is TGCGCCAGCAGCCCGGACAGCCTAAATCAGCCCCAGCATTTT. This encodes CASSPDSLNQPQHF. Full variable domain (remainder filled in from reference TRBV5-1 and TRBJ1-5): KAGVTQTPRYLIKTRGQQVTLSCSPISGHRSVSWYQQTPGQGLQFLFEYFSETQRNKGNFPGRFSGRQFSNSRSEMNVSTLELGDSALYLCASSPDSLNQPQHFGDGTRLSIL.

The chain employs TRBV6-2 or TRBV6-3 and TRBJ2-7; the D gene is possibly TRBD2 (6 bases). V lost 0 bases and J lost 2, with 11 bases in between. The CDR3 loop spans 15 amino acids. Germline-derived CDR1 and CDR2 are MNHEY and SVGEGT. CDR3 in DNA: TGTGCCAGCAGTTACTCGATGCGGGGCACCTACGAGCAGTACTTC. It yields the protein CASSYSMRGTYEQYF.

J is TRBJ1-2 and V is TRBV28; D gene unclear. Per the germline V gene, CDR1 is MDHEN and CDR2 is SYDVKM. The ends were cut back, 5 bases at V and 3 bases at J, with 4 bases in the middle. CDR3 length: 11 amino acids. CDR3 residues: CASSPDYGYTF. For the CDR3, the DNA is TGTGCCAGCAGTCCGGACTATGGCTACACCTTC.

This chain connects TRBV24-1 to TRBJ2-1, with D possibly TRBD1 on 6 matching bases. The CDR3 spans 14 residues. CDR1 and CDR2 from the germline V gene are KGHDR and SFDVKD. Trimming took 2 bases from V and 10 from J, leaving 14 bases between them. CDR3 DNA sequence: TGTGCCACCAGTGATTGGCGGACAGAGGGCGAGCAGTTCTTC. Its translation is CATSDWRTEGEQFF.

The chain employs TRBV7-2 and TRBJ2-5; TRBD2 agrees at 12 bases. The germline CDR1 and CDR2 sequences are SGHTA and FQGNSA. The CDR3 is 16 residues long. Trimming at V came to 2 bases and at J to 5 bases, leaving 6 bases not matched to a gene. The CDR3: CASSLQASGRGETQYF. Written as DNA, the CDR3 is TGTGCCAGCAGCTTACAAGCTAGCGGGAGGGGGGAGACCCAGTACTTC.

CDR3 sequence: CASSQPKTSGVTDTQYF. DNA of the CDR3: TGCGCCAGCAGCCAACCTAAGACTAGCGGGGTCACAGATACGCAGTATTTT. The gene calls are TRBV4-1 and TRBJ2-3, with 11 bases identical to TRBD2. Germline-derived CDR1 and CDR2 are MGHRA and YSYEKL. V lost 2 bases and J lost 2; bases outside the gene matches: 6. This CDR3 is built from 17 residues.

This clone turned up a few times. The chain employs TRBV7-6 and TRBJ2-3; 15 positions match TRBD2. Germline V gene sequence: CDR1 SGHVS, CDR2 FNYEAQ. Losses at the gene ends were 5 bases for V and 2 bases for J; bases not matched to a gene: 11. The CDR3 is made up of 19 amino acids. In nucleotides, the CDR3 is TGTGCCAGCAGCCCCAGGGGACTAGCGGGGGGCTTCTCCACAGATACGCAGTATTTT. It specifies CASSPRGLAGGFSTDTQYF.

V gene TRBV2 combines with J gene TRBJ2-5, with 16 positions matching TRBD2. Trimming took 4 bases from V and 5 from J; bases not matched to a gene: 4. This CDR3 spans 16 amino acids. CDR1 and CDR2 from the germline V gene are SNHLY and FYNNEI. The CDR3: CASSVQGLAGGETQYF. DNA of the CDR3: TGTGCCAGCAGTGTACAGGGACTAGCGGGAGGGGAGACCCAGTACTTC.

The chain employs TRBV7-9 and TRBJ2-1; the D gene is possibly TRBD2 (6 bases). The CDR3 is 16 residues long. Trimming pared 1 base from V and 4 bases from J, leaving 14 bases between. CDR1 and CDR2 from the germline V gene are SEHNR and FQNEAQ (reference sequence). This CDR3 is CASSLEQGGPYNEQFF. DNA for the CDR3: TGTGCCAGCAGCTTAGAGCAGGGAGGACCGTACAATGAGCAGTTCTTC.

This clone has more than one count but fewer than ten. The chain has TRBV6-5 and TRBJ1-5; 10 nucleotides align to TRBD1. The trim removed 6 bases at V and 6 bases at J, leaving 8 bases unmatched. The length of the CDR3 is 15 residues. Germline-derived CDR1 and CDR2 are MNHEY and SVGAGI. The CDR3 sequence is CASSGTGEVGQPQHF. DNA for the CDR3: TGTGCCAGCAGCGGGACAGGGGAGGTGGGTCAGCCCCAGCATTTT.

The chain has TRBV29-1 and TRBJ1-2; D is ambiguous. The V gene's germline CDR1 is SQVTM and CDR2 ANQGSEA. The ends were cut back, 3 bases at V and 12 bases at J, with 11 bases in the middle. This CDR3 is 10 amino acids long. The DNA of the CDR3 is TGCAGCGTTGATCCCCCCCCGGACACCTTC. This gives the protein CSVDPPPDTF.

The chain couples TRBV28 to TRBJ2-7; no definite D call. The V end was cut by 3 bases, the J end by 0 bases, with 6 bases between. CDR3 length equals 13 residues. Germline V CDR1 and CDR2: MDHEN, SYDVKM. The CDR3: CASSLAGSYEQYF. CDR3 nucleotide sequence: TGTGCCAGCAGTTTGGCAGGCTCCTACGAGCAGTACTTC.

The chain recombines TRBV6-6 with TRBJ2-4, with D possibly matching TRBD2 (6 bases). Germline assignment: CDR1 MNHNY and CDR2 SVGAGI (reference sequence). The CDR3 sequence is 18 residues long. V was shortened by 5 bases and J by 1 base, with 21 bases between the two germline ends. As DNA, the CDR3 is TGTGCCAGCAGTCCGGGACTCAGGGAATATCTTGCCAAAAACATTCAGTACTTC. It yields the protein CASSPGLREYLAKNIQYF.

This sequence joins TRBV5-1 and TRBJ1-4; a weak D match, TRBD1 (5 bases). This CDR3 has 17 amino acids. The germline CDR1 and CDR2 sequences are SGHRS and YFSETQ. Trimming took 4 bases from V and 0 from J, leaving 16 bases between them. CDR3 bases: TGCGCCAGCAGCGCGGTCGGGGGGAAGGCAACTAATGAAAAACTGTTTTTT. Protein sequence: CASSAVGGKATNEKLFF.

The chain combines TRBV7-9 with TRBJ1-2; D call uncertain. This CDR3 has 16 amino acids. The V end was cut by 1 base, the J end by 3 bases, with 15 bases between. CDR1 SEHNR and CDR2 FQNEAQ come from the germline V gene (reference sequence). As DNA, the CDR3 is TGTGCCAGCAGCTTAGGAGGCTTGGTGGCCTACTATGGCTACACCTTC. It codes for CASSLGGLVAYYGYTF.

The chain carries TRBV12-5 and TRBJ2-1, with 9 bases identical to TRBD2. The V gene's germline CDR1 is LGHNT and CDR2 FRNRAP. V dropped 7 bases and J dropped 6; count of bases not matched to a gene: 7. The CDR3 has 14 residues. Here the CDR3 reads CASARSGSGNEQFF. The DNA of the CDR3 is TGTGCTAGTGCCCGTAGCGGGAGTGGCAATGAGCAGTTCTTC.

This rearrangement joins TRBV6-2 or TRBV6-3 to TRBJ1-2; D might be TRBD1 (6 bases). The germline CDR1 and CDR2 sequences are MNHEY and SVGEGT. This CDR3 has 15 residues. The V gene lost 0 bases and the J gene lost 2 bases, with 10 bases spanning the gap. CDR3 region: CASSYSRQGNYGYTF. The CDR3 DNA reads as TGTGCCAGCAGTTACTCGAGGCAGGGGAACTATGGCTACACCTTC.

This clone has just a few counts. This chain uses TRBV28 with TRBJ1-5, with D maybe TRBD1 (5 bases). Trimming removed 3 bases from V and 6 bases from J, with 12 bases in between. Germline lookup yields CDR1 MDHEN and CDR2 SYDVKM. This CDR3 comprises 14 residues. This chain's CDR3 is CASSFMGRGQPQHF. CDR3 nucleotides: TGTGCCAGCAGTTTCATGGGGAGGGGTCAGCCCCAGCATTTT.

The chain combines TRBV11-2 with TRBJ2-7; TRBD1 aligns across 9 bases. The junction had 6 bases not matched to a gene; V was cut back by 5 bases and J by 4 bases. Germline CDR1 SGHAT, CDR2 FQNNGV. CDR3 size: 14 residues. The CDR3 is CASSSRDRVYEQYF. CDR3 DNA: TGTGCCAGCAGCAGCCGGGACAGGGTGTACGAGCAGTACTTC.

V and J are TRBV11-3 and TRBJ2-3; the match to TRBD2 covers 8 bases. The CDR3 totals 15 residues. Germline V gives CDR1 SGHNT, CDR2 YENEEA. V lost 2 bases and J lost 2; bases outside the gene matches: 3. The CDR3 protein is CASSLNGRDTDTQYF. The CDR3 DNA follows: TGTGCCAGCAGCTTAAACGGGAGGGACACAGATACGCAGTATTTT.

The chain carries TRBV29-1 and TRBJ1-1, with D hard to call. Germline V gene lookup returns CDR1 SQVTM and CDR2 ANQGSEA. Trimming removed 3 bases at V and 4 bases at J, with 9 bases between. The CDR3 length is 12 residues. The CDR3 nucleotides read TGCAGCGTTGAGGGCAAGCCCACTGAAGCTTTCTTT. Amino acid sequence: CSVEGKPTEAFF.

This rearrangement joins TRBV5-1 to TRBJ1-2; 8 bases line up with TRBD1. This CDR3 comprises 13 residues. V was clipped by 4 bases and J by 7 bases; unmatched bases: 6. The germline CDR1 and CDR2 sequences are SGHRS and YFSETQ. CDR3 protein: CASSLDREGGYTF. DNA for the CDR3: TGCGCCAGCAGCCTGGACAGGGAGGGTGGCTACACCTTC.

Only a few counts were recorded for this clone. V is TRBV5-1 and J is TRBJ2-3, with D tentatively TRBD1 (5 bases). The CDR3 runs to 13 residues. Germline assignment: CDR1 SGHRS and CDR2 YFSETQ. Trimming pared 1 base from V and 6 bases from J, leaving 9 bases between. The CDR3 is CASSLQGVDTQYF. The DNA of the CDR3 is TGCGCCAGCAGCTTGCAGGGCGTGGATACGCAGTATTTT.

The chain combines TRBV7-8 with TRBJ2-4; TRBD1 matches 8 bases. V gave up 1 base and J gave up 7 bases; unmatched junction bases: 0. Germline loops: CDR1 SGHVS, CDR2 FQNEAQ. The CDR3 covers 13 residues. The CDR3 reads CASSLGQGNIQYF. The CDR3 region has the DNA TGTGCCAGCAGCTTAGGACAGGGGAACATTCAGTACTTC. Filled out from reference TRBV7-8 and TRBJ2-4, the complete variable domain reads GAGVSQSPRYKVAKRGQDVALRCDPISGHVSLFWYQQALGQGPEFLTYFQNEAQLDKSGLPSDRFFAERPEGSVSTLKIQRTQQEDSAVYLCASSLGQGNIQYFGAGTRLSVL.

This clone was detected only a few times. The chain has TRBV7-3 and TRBJ1-3; D uncertain. Germline CDR1 and CDR2: SGHTA and FQGTGA. The V end lost 4 bases, the J end lost 4 bases, and 8 bases lay between the germline ends. This CDR3 has 13 residues. The CDR3 coding sequence is TGTGCCAGCAGCTCCGAAGAGGGAAACACCATATATTTT. Amino acids: CASSSEEGNTIYF.

The gene calls are TRBV12-3 or TRBV12-4 and TRBJ1-6, with D maybe TRBD1 (5 bases). Trimming pared 2 bases from V and 13 bases from J, leaving 9 bases between. This CDR3 is 12 amino acids long. The CDR3 sequence: CASSLNSGPLHF. The CDR3 nucleotides are TGTGCCAGCAGTTTAAATTCAGGGCCCCTCCACTTT.

The chain joins TRBV5-5 to TRBJ1-6, with 7 bases identical to TRBD1. Trimming cost V 2 bases and J 8 bases; bases outside gene matches: 1. The CDR3 consists of 13 residues. Germline CDR1 and CDR2: SGHKS and YYEKEE (reference sequence). The chain's CDR3 is CASSFQGDSPLHF. In DNA form, the CDR3 reads TGTGCCAGCAGCTTCCAGGGGGATTCACCCCTCCACTTT.